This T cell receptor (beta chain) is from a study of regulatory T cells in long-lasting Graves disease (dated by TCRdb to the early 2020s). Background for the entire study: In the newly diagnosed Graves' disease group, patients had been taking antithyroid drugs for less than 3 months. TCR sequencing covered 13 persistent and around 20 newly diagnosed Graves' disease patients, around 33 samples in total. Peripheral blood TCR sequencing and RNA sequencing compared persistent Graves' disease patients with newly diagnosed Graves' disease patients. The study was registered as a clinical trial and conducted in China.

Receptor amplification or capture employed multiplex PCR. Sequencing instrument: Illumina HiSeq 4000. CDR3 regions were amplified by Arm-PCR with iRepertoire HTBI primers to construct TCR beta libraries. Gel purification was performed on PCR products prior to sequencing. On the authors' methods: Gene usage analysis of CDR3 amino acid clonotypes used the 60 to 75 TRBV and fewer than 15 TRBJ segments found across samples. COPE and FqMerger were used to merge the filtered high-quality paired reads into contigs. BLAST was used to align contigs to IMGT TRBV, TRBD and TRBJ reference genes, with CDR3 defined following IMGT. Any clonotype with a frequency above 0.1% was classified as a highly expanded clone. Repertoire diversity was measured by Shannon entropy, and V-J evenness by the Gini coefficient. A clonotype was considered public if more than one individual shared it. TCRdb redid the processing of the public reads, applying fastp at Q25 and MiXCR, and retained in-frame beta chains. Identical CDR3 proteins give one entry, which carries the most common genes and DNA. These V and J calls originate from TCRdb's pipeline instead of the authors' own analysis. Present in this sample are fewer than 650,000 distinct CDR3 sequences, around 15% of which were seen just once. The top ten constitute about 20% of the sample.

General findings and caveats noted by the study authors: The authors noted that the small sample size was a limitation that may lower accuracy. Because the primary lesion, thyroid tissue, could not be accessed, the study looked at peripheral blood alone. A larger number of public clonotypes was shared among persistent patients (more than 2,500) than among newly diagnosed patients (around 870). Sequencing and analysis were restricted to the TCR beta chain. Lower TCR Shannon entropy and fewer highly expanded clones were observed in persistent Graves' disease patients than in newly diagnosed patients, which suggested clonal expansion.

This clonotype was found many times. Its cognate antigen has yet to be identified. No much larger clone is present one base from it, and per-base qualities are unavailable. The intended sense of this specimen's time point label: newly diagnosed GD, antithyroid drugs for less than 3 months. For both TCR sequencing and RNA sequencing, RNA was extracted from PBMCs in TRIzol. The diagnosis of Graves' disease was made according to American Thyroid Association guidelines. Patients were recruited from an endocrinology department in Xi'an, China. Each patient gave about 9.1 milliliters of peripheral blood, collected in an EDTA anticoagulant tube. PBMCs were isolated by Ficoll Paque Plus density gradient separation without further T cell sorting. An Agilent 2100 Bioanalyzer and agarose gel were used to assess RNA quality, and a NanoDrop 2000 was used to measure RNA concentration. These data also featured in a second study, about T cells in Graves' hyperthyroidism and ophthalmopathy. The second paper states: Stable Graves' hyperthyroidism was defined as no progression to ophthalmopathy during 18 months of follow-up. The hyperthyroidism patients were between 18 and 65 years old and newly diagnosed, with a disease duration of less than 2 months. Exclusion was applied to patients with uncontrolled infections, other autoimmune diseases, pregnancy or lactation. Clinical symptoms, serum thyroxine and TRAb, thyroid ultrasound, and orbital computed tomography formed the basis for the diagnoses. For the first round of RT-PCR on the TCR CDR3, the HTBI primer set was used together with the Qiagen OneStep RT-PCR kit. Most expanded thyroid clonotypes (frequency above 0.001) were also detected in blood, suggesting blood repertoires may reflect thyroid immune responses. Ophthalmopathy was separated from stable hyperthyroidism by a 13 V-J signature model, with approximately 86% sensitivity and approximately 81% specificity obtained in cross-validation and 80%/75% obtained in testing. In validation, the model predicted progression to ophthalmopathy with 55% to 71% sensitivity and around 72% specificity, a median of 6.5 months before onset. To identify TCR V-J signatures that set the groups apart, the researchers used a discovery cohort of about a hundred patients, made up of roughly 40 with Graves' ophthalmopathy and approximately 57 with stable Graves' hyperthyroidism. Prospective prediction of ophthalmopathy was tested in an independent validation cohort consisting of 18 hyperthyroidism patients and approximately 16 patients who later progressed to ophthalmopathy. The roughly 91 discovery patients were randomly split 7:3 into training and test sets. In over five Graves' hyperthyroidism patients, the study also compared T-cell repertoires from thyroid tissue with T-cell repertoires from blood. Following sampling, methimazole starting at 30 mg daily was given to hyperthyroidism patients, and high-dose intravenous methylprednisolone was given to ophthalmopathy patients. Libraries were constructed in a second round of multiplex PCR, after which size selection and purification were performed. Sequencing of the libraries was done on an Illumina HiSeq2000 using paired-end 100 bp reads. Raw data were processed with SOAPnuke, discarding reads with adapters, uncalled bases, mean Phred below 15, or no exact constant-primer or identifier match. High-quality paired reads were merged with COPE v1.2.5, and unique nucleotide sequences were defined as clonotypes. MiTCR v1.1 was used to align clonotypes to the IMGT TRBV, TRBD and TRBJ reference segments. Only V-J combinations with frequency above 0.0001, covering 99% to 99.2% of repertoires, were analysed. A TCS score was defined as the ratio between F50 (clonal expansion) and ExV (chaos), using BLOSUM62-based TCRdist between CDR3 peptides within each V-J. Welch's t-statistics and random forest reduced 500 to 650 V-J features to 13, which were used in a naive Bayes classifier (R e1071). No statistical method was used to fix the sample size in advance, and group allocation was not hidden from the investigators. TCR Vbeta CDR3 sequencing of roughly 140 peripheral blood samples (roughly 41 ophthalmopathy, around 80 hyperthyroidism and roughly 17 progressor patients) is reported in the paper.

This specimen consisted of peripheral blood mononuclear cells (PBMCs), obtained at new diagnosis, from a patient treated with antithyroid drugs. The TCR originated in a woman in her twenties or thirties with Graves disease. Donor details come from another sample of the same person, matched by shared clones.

The nucleotide sequence is given as TGTGCCAGCGGGTTCCAAGAGACCCAGTACTTC. This is translated as CASGFQETQYF. The chain is encoded by TRBV2 joined to TRBJ2-5; a confident D gene designation cannot be given. The CDR3 spans 11 residues, from the cysteine through the phenylalanine. Only the CDR3 region is kept as DNA, spanning 33 bases read in frame from base 1. CDR1 and CDR2 are read off the germline V gene as SNHLY and FYNNEI. Relative to germline, V is 8 bases shorter and J is 1 base shorter, with 5 bases between their ends.